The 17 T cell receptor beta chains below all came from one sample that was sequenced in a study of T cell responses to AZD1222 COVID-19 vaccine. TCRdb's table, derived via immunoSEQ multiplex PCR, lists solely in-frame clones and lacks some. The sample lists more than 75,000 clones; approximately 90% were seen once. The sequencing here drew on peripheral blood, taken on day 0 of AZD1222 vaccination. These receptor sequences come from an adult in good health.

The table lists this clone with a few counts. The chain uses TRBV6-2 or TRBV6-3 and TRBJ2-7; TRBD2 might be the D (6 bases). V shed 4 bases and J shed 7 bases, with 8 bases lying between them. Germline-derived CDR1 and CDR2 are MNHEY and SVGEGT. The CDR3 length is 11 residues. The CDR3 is CASSWTTEQYF. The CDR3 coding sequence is TGTGCCAGCAGTTGGACTACTGAGCAGTACTTC.

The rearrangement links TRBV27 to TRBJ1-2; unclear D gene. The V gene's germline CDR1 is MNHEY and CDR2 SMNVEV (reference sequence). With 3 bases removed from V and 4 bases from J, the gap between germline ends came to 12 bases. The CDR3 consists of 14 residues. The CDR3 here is CASSLGGYPYGYTF. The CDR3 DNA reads TGTGCCAGCAGTTTGGGAGGGTACCCCTATGGCTACACCTTC.

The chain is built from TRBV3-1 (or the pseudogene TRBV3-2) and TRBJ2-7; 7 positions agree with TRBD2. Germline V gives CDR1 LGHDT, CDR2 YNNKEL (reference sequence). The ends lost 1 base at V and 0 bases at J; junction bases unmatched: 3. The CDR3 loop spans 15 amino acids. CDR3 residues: CASSQGGLLSYEQYF. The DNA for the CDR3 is TGTGCCAGCAGCCAAGGGGGACTACTCTCCTACGAGCAGTACTTC.

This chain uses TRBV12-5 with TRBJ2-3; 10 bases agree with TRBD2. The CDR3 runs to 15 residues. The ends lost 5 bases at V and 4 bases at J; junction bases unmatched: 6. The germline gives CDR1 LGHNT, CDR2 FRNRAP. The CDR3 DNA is TGTGCTAGTGGTCCCGGGACTAGCGTGGCAGATACGCAGTATTTT. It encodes CASGPGTSVADTQYF.

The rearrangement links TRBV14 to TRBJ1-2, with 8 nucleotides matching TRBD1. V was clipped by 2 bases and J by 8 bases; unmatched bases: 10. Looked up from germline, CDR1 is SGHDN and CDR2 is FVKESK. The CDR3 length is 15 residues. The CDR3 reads CASSQLDRGSNGYTF. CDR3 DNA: TGTGCCAGCAGCCAACTCGACAGGGGAAGTAACGGCTACACCTTC.

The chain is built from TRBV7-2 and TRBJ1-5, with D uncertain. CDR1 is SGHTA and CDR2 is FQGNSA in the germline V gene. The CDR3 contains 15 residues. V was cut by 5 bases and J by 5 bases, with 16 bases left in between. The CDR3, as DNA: TGTGCCAGCAGCCCCCCGGGGATTTCACATCAGCCCCAGCATTTT. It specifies CASSPPGISHQPQHF. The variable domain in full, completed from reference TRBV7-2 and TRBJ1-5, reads GAGVSQSPSNKVTEKGKDVELRCDPISGHTALYWYRQSLGQGLEFLIYFQGNSAPDKSGLPSDRFSAERTGGSVSTLTIQRTQQEDSAVYLCASSPPGISHQPQHFGDGTRLSIL.

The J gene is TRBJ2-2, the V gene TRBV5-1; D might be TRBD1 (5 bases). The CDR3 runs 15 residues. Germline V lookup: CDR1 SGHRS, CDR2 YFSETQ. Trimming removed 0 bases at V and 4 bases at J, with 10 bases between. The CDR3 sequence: CASSLVQGGTGELFF. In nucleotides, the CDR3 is TGCGCCAGCAGCTTGGTTCAGGGTGGCACCGGGGAGCTGTTTTTT.

The CDR3 spells CASSLTGGAWTEAFF. The CDR3 DNA sequence: TGTGCCAGCAGCTTAACAGGGGGCGCGTGGACTGAAGCTTTCTTT. The chain carries TRBV7-3 and TRBJ1-1; 7 positions agree with TRBD1. V lost 0 bases to trimming and J lost 5 bases; unmatched junction nucleotides: 6. Per the germline V gene, CDR1 is SGHTA and CDR2 is FQGTGA. The CDR3 length is 15 residues.

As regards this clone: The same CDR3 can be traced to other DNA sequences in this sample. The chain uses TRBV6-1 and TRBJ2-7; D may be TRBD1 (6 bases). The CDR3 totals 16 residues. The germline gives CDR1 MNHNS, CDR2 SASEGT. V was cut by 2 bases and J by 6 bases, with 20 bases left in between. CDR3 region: CASSERFAQGFGEQYF. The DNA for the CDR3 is TGTGCCAGCAGTGAACGGTTTGCTCAGGGGTTCGGCGAGCAGTACTTC.

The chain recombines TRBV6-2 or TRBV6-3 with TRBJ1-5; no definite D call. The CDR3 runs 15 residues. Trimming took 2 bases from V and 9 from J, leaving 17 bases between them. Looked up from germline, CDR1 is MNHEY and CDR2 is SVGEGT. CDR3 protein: CASSYQDAAISPQHF. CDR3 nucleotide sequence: TGTGCCAGCAGTTACCAAGACGCGGCAATATCGCCCCAGCATTTT.

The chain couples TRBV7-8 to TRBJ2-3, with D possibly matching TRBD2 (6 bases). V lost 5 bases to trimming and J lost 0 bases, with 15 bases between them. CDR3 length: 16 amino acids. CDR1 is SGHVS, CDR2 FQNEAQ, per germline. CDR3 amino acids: CASSPSRGLSTDTQYF. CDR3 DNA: TGTGCCAGCAGCCCCAGTCGGGGGTTAAGCACAGATACGCAGTATTTT.

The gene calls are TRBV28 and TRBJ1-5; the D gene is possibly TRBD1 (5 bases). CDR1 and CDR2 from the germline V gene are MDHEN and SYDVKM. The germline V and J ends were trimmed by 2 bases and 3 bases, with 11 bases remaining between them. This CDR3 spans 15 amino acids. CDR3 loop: CASSLGGAANQPQHF. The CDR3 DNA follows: TGTGCCAGCAGTTTAGGAGGGGCGGCCAATCAGCCCCAGCATTTT.

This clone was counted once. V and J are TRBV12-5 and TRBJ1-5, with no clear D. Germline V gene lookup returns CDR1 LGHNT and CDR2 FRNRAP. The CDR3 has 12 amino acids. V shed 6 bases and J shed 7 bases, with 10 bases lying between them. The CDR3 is CASGTTLQPQHF. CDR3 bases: TGTGCTAGTGGAACTACATTGCAGCCCCAGCATTTT.

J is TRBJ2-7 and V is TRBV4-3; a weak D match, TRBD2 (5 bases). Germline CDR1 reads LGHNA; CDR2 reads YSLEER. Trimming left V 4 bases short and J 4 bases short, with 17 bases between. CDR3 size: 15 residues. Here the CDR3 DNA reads TGCGCCAGCAGCCCCCGGGATAGCGAAGGGTACGAGCAGTACTTC. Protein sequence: CASSPRDSEGYEQYF.

This CDR3 reads CASSLGSGRQNTEAFF. CDR3 in DNA: TGCGCCAGCAGTCTGGGGTCCGGACGGCAGAACACTGAAGCTTTCTTT. The rearrangement uses TRBV5-1 and TRBJ1-1; D gene unclear. Per germline, CDR1 SGHRS and CDR2 YFSETQ. With 5 bases removed from V and 1 base from J, the gap between germline ends came to 18 bases. There are 16 residues in the CDR3.

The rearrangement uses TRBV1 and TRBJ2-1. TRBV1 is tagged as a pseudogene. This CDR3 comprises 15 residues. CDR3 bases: TGCACCAGCAGCCAAGCGAACAGGGGAGGGAATGAGCAGTTCTTC. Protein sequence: CTSSQANRGGNEQFF.

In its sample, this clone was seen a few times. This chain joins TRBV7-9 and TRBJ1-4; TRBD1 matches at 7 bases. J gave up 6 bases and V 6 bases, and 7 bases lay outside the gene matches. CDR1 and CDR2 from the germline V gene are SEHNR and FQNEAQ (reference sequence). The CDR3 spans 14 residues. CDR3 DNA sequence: TGTGCCAGCAGAGGGGGCAGGGACGATGAAAAACTGTTTTTT. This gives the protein CASRGGRDDEKLFF.